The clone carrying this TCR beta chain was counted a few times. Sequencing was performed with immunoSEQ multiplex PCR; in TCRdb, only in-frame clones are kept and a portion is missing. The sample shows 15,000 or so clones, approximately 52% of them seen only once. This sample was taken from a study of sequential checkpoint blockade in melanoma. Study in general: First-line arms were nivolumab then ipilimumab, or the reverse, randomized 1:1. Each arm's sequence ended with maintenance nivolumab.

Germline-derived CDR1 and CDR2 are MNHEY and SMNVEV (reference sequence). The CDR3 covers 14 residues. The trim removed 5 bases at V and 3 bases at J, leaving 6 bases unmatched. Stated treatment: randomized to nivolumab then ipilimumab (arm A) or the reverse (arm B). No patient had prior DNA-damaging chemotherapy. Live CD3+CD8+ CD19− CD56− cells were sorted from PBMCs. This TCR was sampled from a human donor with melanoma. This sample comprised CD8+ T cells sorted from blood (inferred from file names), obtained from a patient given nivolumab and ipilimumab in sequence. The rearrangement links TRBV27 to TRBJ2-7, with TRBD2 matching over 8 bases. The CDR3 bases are TGTGCCAGCAGTCCACTAGCGGAGAACTACGAGCAGTACTTC. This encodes CASSPLAENYEQYF.